This entry lists 14 T cell receptor beta chains sequenced from one sample in a study of CD8+CD57+ T cells in acquired aplastic anemia. Selection for sequencing was limited to patients who had shown CD8+CD57+ cell expansion by flow cytometry. Investigators profiled TCR beta VDJ and CDR3 from genomic DNA template. One entry per CDR3 protein results from TCRdb running MiXCR on the reads. The sample carries 270,000 or so distinct CDR3 sequences, around 82% recorded once. Source material: sorted CD4+, CD8+, or CD8+CD57+ T cells (not recorded which) from PBMCs. The source of these receptors is a human donor with aplastic anemia.

This sequence joins TRBV7-9 and TRBJ2-2; 9 bases align to TRBD1. J was trimmed by 1 base and V by 5 bases; bases with no gene match: 2. The CDR3 runs 15 residues. CDR1 is SEHNR, CDR2 FQNEAQ, per germline (reference sequence). Written as DNA, the CDR3 is TGTGCCAGCAGCACGGGACAGGGGAACACCGGGGAGCTGTTTTTT. Translating it yields CASSTGQGNTGELFF.

Worth noting for this clonotype: The junction and the germline gene differ at one end; a read error may be behind it. The chain uses TRBV7-9 and TRBJ2-5, with D possibly TRBD2 on 5 matching bases. The CDR3 contains 14 residues. Per germline, CDR1 SEHNR and CDR2 FQNEAQ (reference sequence). The CDR3 loop reads CAYGVPANQETEYF. The CDR3 nucleotides read TGTGCCTACGGGGTACCGGCGAACCAGGAGACCGAGTACTTC.

With respect to this clonotype: The CDR3 ends on some other residue instead of the conserved phenylalanine or tryptophan, so this is likely a read error. It is unclear where the CDR3 begins or ends on the DNA, so no DNA is shown, and the CDR3 is as TCRdb lists it. The gene calls are TRBV9 and TRBJ2-3; no check of the table's D call, TRBD1, against the DNA was made. 13 amino acids form the CDR3, both terminal residues included. CDR1 is SGDLS, CDR2 YYNGEE, per germline. The CDR3 is CASSDPSTGQEGV.

V gene TRBV7-2 combines with J gene TRBJ2-7; 7 bases are a match to TRBD1. The CDR3 runs 15 residues. From germline, CDR1 is SGHTA and CDR2 FQGNSA. After removal of 5 bases from V and 12 bases from J, the junction contained 19 bases not matched to a gene. The CDR3 DNA reads TGTGCCAGCAGCCACGGGACAGAAGACTCAATTCACCCGTACTTC. Protein: CASSHGTEDSIHPYF.

As regards this clonotype: In this CDR3 the conserved last residue, phenylalanine or tryptophan, is missing, so a read error is likely. The DNA is omitted, as the CDR3 cannot be located on it reliably, and the CDR3 follows TCRdb's listing. The chain joins TRBV2 to TRBJ1-2; the table names TRBD1, a call not compared with the DNA. The germline CDR1 and CDR2 sequences are SNHLY and FYNNEI. Counting both end residues, the CDR3 totals 15 amino acids. This CDR3 reads CASGDGGTDTQYFSS.

This sequence joins TRBV7-3 and TRBJ2-7, with TRBD1 matching over 11 bases. The CDR3 has 14 amino acids. V trimming: 5 bases; J trimming: 3 bases; junction bases outside the gene matches: 3. Germline loops: CDR1 SGHTA, CDR2 FQGTGA. CDR3 residues: CASSPGQGDYEQYF. CDR3 DNA sequence: TGTGCCAGCAGCCCGGGACAGGGGGACTACGAGCAGTACTTC.

This clonotype appeared a single time. V gene TRBV7-9 combines with J gene TRBJ1-5; D not resolved. V dropped 0 bases and J dropped 16 bases, with 22 bases sitting between them. Per germline, CDR1 SEHNR and CDR2 FQNEAQ (reference sequence). The CDR3 has 15 amino acids. The CDR3 is CASSLAGGRNPQYHF. In DNA, the CDR3 is TGTGCCAGCAGCTTAGCGGGAGGTCGAAATCCGCAGTATCATTTT.

A word on this clonotype: An end of the junction does not agree with germline; a read error may underlie this. The chain carries TRBV10-3 and TRBJ2-3; 9 bases fit TRBD2. This CDR3 has 14 amino acids. The V gene's germline CDR1 is ENHRY and CDR2 SYGVKD. The CDR3 loop reads CATSLDQAGGEQYF. The CDR3, as DNA: TGTGCCACCAGTCTGGACCAAGCGGGAGGTGAGCAGTATTTT.

This clonotype turned up a few times. The CDR3 DNA follows: TGTGCCAGCAGCGTAGGCAGCGGGGGGTACAATGAGCAGTTCTTC. This encodes CASSVGSGGYNEQFF. The chain couples TRBV9 to TRBJ2-1, with 9 positions matching TRBD2. This CDR3 is built from 15 residues. Germline V CDR1 and CDR2: SGDLS, YYNGEE. The ends lost 0 bases at V and 4 bases at J; junction bases unmatched: 2.

In DNA form, the CDR3 reads TGTGCCAGCAGCAATGGACAGACAGCTCAAAATACCCAGTTCTTT. Its translation is CASSNGQTAQNTQFF. The chain combines TRBV7-2 with TRBJ1-1; D might be TRBD1 (6 bases). In germline, CDR1 is SGHTA, CDR2 FQGNSA. The V end lost 5 bases, the J end lost 14 bases, and 27 bases lay between the germline ends. The CDR3 covers 15 residues.

This clonotype has more than one count but fewer than ten. The junction and the germline gene differ at one end; a read error may be behind it. The rearrangement links TRBV7-2 to TRBJ2-1; 7 bases map to TRBD2. The CDR3 extends over 15 amino acids. Germline-derived CDR1 and CDR2 are SGHTA and FQGNSA. As DNA, the CDR3 is TGTGCCAGCAGTATAGCTAGCGGACCCGACAATCAGCAGTTCTTC. This sequence encodes CASSIASGPDNQQFF.

The CDR3 spells CASSFQRSGWNDEFF. DNA of the CDR3: TGTGCCAGCAGCTTTCAAAGAAGCGGGTGGAACGATGAGTTCTTC. The rearrangement joins TRBV7-9 to TRBJ2-1, with D perhaps TRBD2 (6 bases). The germline V gene has CDR1 SEHNR and CDR2 FQNEAQ (reference sequence). The length of the CDR3 is 15 residues. V lost 3 bases, J lost 14 bases, and 23 bases lay in between. Based on the CDR3 plus reference TRBV7-9 and TRBJ2-1, the full variable domain is DTGVSQNPRHKITKRGQNVTFRCDPISEHNRLYWYRQTLGQGPEFLTYFQNEAQLEKSRLLSDRFSAERPKGSFSTLEIQRTEQGDSAMYLCASSFQRSGWNDEFFGPGTRLTVL.

Worth noting for this clonotype: A read error may produce the germline difference seen at one junction end. J is TRBJ2-7 and V is TRBV9; D may be TRBD1 (5 bases). Germline lookup yields CDR1 SGDLS and CDR2 YYNGEE. The CDR3 spans 14 residues. The chain's CDR3 is CASSRRSSGANVHF. CDR3 bases: TGTGCCAGCAGCCGCCGGAGCTCTGGGGCCAACGTCCACTTC.

The chain carries TRBV4-1 and TRBJ1-2; TRBD1 matches at 9 bases. Germline V gives CDR1 MGHRA, CDR2 YSYEKL. The CDR3 loop spans 13 amino acids. V dropped 4 bases and J dropped 12; count of bases not matched to a gene: 9. The DNA for the CDR3 is TGCGCCAGCAGCCCGGACAGGGGTAGTGGAAACACCTTC. Translation: CASSPDRGSGNTF.